This T cell receptor beta chain was sequenced for a study of CD8+CD57+ T cells in acquired aplastic anemia. Study-wide findings and caveats: Patients and controls had CD8+ Simpson's diversity values that were not significantly distinct.

The germline gives CDR1 DFQATT, CDR2 SNEGSKA (reference sequence). There are 13 residues in the CDR3. V was pared by 6 bases and J by 3 bases, with 6 bases of the junction left unmatched. Note on this clonotype: Its specificity is not known.

TCR beta VDJ and CDR3 were profiled, and genomic DNA was the template. TCRdb fed the reads into MiXCR, producing one record per CDR3 protein. The repertoire has under 200,000 distinct CDR3 sequences, roughly 63% of them found once; the top ten carry roughly 42%. The sequencing sample was made of sorted CD4+, CD8+, or CD8+CD57+ T cells (not recorded which) from PBMCs. This chain links TRBV20-1 with TRBJ2-7; 9 bases are a match to TRBD2. The receptor was derived from a human donor in good health. The chain's CDR3 is CSAETSGHYEQYF. CDR3 bases: TGCAGTGCAGAGACTAGCGGACACTACGAGCAGTACTTC.